The present entry profiles one T cell receptor beta chain with its context. The target of this receptor is not known. Per-base qualities were not stored, and no clone one base away is much larger. This sample is part of a study of cytomegalovirus exposure and HLA in healthy donors (TCRdb year 2017). At the level of the whole study: An earlier analysis of approximately 600 of the donors reported roughly 270 Gb of sequence data and some 120 million unique TCR beta sequences from roughly 200 million T cells. An early release covering about 600 HLA-typed donors comprised roughly 300 gigabases of sequencing data and around 80 million unique TCR sequences. The genetic ancestry cluster associated with self-reported Caucasian donors included about 81% of the roughly 400 genotyped donors. The study was designed to test whether signatures of past pathogen exposure could be identified by cataloging public T cell receptors. The T cell repertoires of around 730 subjects were profiled by immunosequencing and related to cytomegalovirus serostatus. In addition to the first cohort of roughly 700 subjects, a separate validation cohort of around 110 different subjects was used. To predict cytomegalovirus infection status, the study brought together high-throughput TCR immunosequencing, statistical association of individual TCRs with disease status, and machine learning. To study patterns of TCR occurrence, a later analysis re-analyzed previously published TCR beta repertoires from under 750 donors and added high-resolution HLA genotyping. Rather than using new phenotypic data, the later analysis identified candidate immune exposures from TCR beta sequences and from how often those sequences occurred across donors. In an earlier analysis of around 540 of the donors, high-throughput TCR beta sequencing was used to judge whether each TCR beta V gene segment behaved as functional or pseudogenic. Alongside the repertoire data, information on donor age, sex, ethnicity and CMV serostatus was compiled. A later genetic analysis took genome-wide SNP genotypes for 398 of the 666 donors and used that subset as a discovery cohort. Every repertoire in the discovery cohort had been generated on one and the same sequencing platform. Both class I and class II loci were covered by HLA typing, at four-digit resolution. Typing coverage differed by locus: A, B, C, DRB1 and DQB1 were typed in about 629-630 donors, DQA1 in about 510, DPA1 in approximately 600, and DPB1 in approximately 450. A handful of DR-DQ haplotypes were handled as single units for association and clustering because linkage in the cohort was strong. On average, 235,054 unique TCR beta nucleotide sequences were sequenced per donor among 398 genotyped donors of the cohort, with roughly 18% of those sequences being non-productive.

In total, 500 to 700 healthy bone marrow donors made up the cohort. Cohort members were all nominally healthy when sampled, although unrecorded immune exposures were likely present. The donor tested CMV seropositive and was one of the 289 seropositive cohort members. A peripheral blood sample was provided by each donor, and peripheral blood mononuclear cells were used for TCR beta sequencing. The Qiagen DNeasy Blood Extraction Kit was used to extract genomic DNA from the blood cell samples. The germline ends are 14 bases apart after V is trimmed by 5 bases and J by 4 bases. The germline V gene provides CDR1 SNHLY and CDR2 FYNNEI. Counted from cysteine to phenylalanine, this CDR3 has 14 amino acids. Only the CDR3 portion is preserved as DNA: 42 bases, with reading frame beginning at the first base. General findings and caveats noted by the study authors: A group of highly shared sequence variants was considered likely to be a technical artifact of the sequencing pipeline. In both the original and validation cohorts, the classifier was reported to diagnose cytomegalovirus status with high specificity and sensitivity. The authors suggested that the approach could potentially be generalized to other disease states and immunological phenotypes. The study gave a list of some 150 TCR beta chains associated with cytomegalovirus. When HLA alleles, especially DR and DQ, strongly co-occurred, attributing TCR associations to individual alleles was difficult. An earlier analysis of roughly 570 of the donors showed that most TCR beta V segments appeared in productive rearrangements either about 87% or about 30% of the time, which broadly matched IMGT annotations. Because counts were too low, 15 to 20 rarely observed V segments, including chromosome 9 orphons, were excluded from the earlier analysis of 587 of the donors. Presence/absence analyses assumed roughly uniform sequencing depth across donors, an assumption that may not hold. In a later analysis, HLA-associated TCR beta chains showed more clonal expansion and lower generation probabilities than non-associated chains that were equally common. A further reported finding was that TCR beta sequences accurately predicted the HLA-A and HLA-B alleles for most subjects in the first cohort. Compared with the roughly 700-donor mean, donors in an Asian-associated ancestry cluster had fewer N-insertions in productive TCRs, according to a later genetic analysis. In a later analysis, more than 15,000 TCR beta sequences were associated with specific HLA alleles at a false discovery rate of 0.05. Because HLA typing was unavailable for some donors at each locus, only the typed subset was used in association tests. An association between a missense DCLRE1C variant and V-gene and J-gene trimming of TCR beta chains was found in a later genetic analysis and replicated in an independent cohort. Only TCR beta chains were sequenced in this cohort, and the absence of alpha or paired-chain data limited detectable features. Correlated functional status among segregating V segments might be attributable to linkage disequilibrium, but an unknown experimental factor could not be ruled out. In a later analysis, TCR association rates were found to vary across HLA loci, with the most associated TCRs seen for DRB1 alleles and the fewest for HLA-C alleles. While some public TCRs were present in many individuals, most TCR sequences turned up only very rarely across donors. Some IMGT-functional V segments, including TRBV6-2 and TRBV6-3, could not be distinguished by the 87-base-pair reads and were therefore excluded. In vitro tests confirmed that a few of the cytomegalovirus-associated TCR beta chains recognize cytomegalovirus antigens. For the cohort, immune exposure information was limited to CMV serostatus. According to a later analysis, most CMV-associated TCR beta chains appeared to be HLA-restricted, and the HLA associations seemed to be driven largely by CMV exposure. In a later analysis, several top co-occurrence clusters were reported to appear linked to parvovirus B19, influenza, CMV and Epstein-Barr virus.

Library construction relied on the immunoSEQ multiplex PCR assay. For the multiplex PCR, a mixture combining 60 forward primers for TCR Vbeta segments and 13 reverse primers for TCR Jbeta segments was used. A multiplex PCR assay on genomic DNA amplified the CDR3 region of rearranged TCR beta genes. The Illumina HiSeq System was used to sequence the amplified TCR beta libraries as 87-base-pair reads. In the source study's methods: A later analysis counted about 82 million unique TCR beta chains across the 550 to 800 repertoires, and some 11 million of these chains were shared by at least two donors. To remove PCR and sequencing errors, raw reads were error-corrected and collapsed into unique sequences using a nearest-neighbor algorithm that merged closely related sequences. To assign V, D and J gene segments, CDR3 sequences were aligned to IMGT reference sequences. For a sequence to be retained, a match of at least six nucleotides was required to both a V gene segment and a J gene segment. A rearrangement counted as productive if the CDR3 had no stop codons and remained in frame with V and J, and every other rearrangement counted as non-productive. Following IMGT convention, CDR3 was defined as the stretch from the second conserved V-encoded cysteine up to the conserved J-encoded phenylalanine. The earlier analysis of fewer than 750 of the donors excluded sequences that lacked an unambiguous match to a single V gene segment. An earlier analysis of 450 to 650 of the donors called V segments functional above 56.7% productive rearrangements and segregating when the between-donor standard deviation exceeded 5%. A statistical classification framework was built for diagnosing cytomegalovirus status from the catalog of TCR beta chain sequences. A later analysis assigned V and J genes by comparing TCR nucleotide sequences with IMGT/GENE-DB human TR gene sequences. Using the TCRdist pipeline, a later analysis assigned CDR3 sequences along with most-parsimonious VDJ recombination scenarios. In a later analysis, every TCR beta chain was defined by the combination of its CDR3 amino acid sequence and its V-gene family, and reads without a unique V-gene family were dropped. In a later analysis, nearly 600 highly shared, low-generation-probability nucleotide sequences were removed to address suspected cross-contamination and a sequencing artifact. In a later analysis, a clonal expansion index was calculated for each public chain from normalized within-repertoire ranks of inferred template counts. In a later analysis, generation probabilities were computed using a VDJ recombination model fitted to out-of-frame rearrangements, and the results were checked against IGoR. In a later analysis, TCR-TCR, TCR-HLA and TCR-CMV co-occurrence was scored with hypergeometric tests, and a repertoire-size bias correction was applied to TCR pairs. In a later analysis, false discovery rates were estimated by permuting HLA or CMV assignments 20 times. In a later analysis, co-occurring TCRs were grouped using DBSCAN, and TCRdist sequence similarity was added for clustering within HLA-allele-positive subsets. For co-occurrence clustering, repertoires with fewer than 30,000 or more than 120,000 public chains were excluded, along with 4 to 6 repertoires with anomalous nucleotide sharing. The source is immuneACCESS, and TCRdb retained only in-frame sequences with V and J called. Part of the clones is not carried over; for the studies checked, unresolved V genes explain less than half of this, and the remainder is unexplained. V and J calls and clone size are those listed in that table; D and trimming were worked out from the DNA. The sample table shows over 85,000 clones, and around four fifths are seen once. Jointly, the top ten make up roughly 6.2% of the sample.

The source of this sequence is a man aged 30-40 years in good health and CMV-seropositive. Sequencing input: PBMCs. The rearranged chain carries TRBV2 and TRBJ1-2; the D gene is perhaps TRBD1, on 6 matching bases. The CDR3 protein sequence reads: CASSQDSSGYGYTF. In nucleotide form, the sequence is TGTGCCAGCAGTCAGGACAGTTCGGGCTATGGCTACACCTTC.